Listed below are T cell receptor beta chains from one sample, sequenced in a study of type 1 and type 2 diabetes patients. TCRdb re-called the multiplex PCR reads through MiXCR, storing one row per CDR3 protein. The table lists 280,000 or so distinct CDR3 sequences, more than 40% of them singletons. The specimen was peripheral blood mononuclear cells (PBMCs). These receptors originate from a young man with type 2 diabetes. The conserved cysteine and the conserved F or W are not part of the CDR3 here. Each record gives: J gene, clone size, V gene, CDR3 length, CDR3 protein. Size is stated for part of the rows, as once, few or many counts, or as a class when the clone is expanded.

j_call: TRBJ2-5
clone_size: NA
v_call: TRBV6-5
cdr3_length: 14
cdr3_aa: ASSRDRGFRQETQY

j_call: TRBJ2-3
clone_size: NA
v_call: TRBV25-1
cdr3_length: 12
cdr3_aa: ASRRTESTDTQY

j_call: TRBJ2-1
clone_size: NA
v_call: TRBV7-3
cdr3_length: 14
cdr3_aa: ASSPQPSPSYNEQF

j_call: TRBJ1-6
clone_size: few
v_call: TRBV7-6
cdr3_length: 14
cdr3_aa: ASSLPEVCRNSPLH

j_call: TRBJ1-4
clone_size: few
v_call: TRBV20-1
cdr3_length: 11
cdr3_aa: SARDRTDEKLF

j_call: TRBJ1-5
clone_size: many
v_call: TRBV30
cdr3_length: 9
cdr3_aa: AWSEGGSQH

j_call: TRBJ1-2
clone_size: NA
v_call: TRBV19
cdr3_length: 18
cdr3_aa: ASRGPLGSSGTLGNYGYT

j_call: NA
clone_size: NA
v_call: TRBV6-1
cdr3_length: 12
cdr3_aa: ATNTPPLNNEQF

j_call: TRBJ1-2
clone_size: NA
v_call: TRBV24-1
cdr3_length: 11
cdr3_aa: ATSDLTGHGYT

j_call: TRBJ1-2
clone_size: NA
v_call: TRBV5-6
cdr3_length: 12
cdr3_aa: ASSLVARLGGYT